This T cell receptor beta chain was captured by sequencing in a study of blood T cell repertoires in COVID-19. Across the whole study: The United States, Italy and Spain supplied acute and convalescent COVID-19 samples. Sample material is recorded as cDNA or gDNA derived from T cells, B-cell-depleted T cells, or PBMCs.

From germline, CDR1 is DFQATT and CDR2 SNEGSKA (reference sequence). V shed 4 bases and J shed 4 bases, with 8 bases lying between them. The CDR3 spans 11 residues. Per the original methods: Amplified reference gene primers provided the basis for estimating nucleated cell counts. Sequenced by immunoSEQ multiplex PCR; TCRdb stores in-frame clones only, minus some. That table furnishes V, J and clone size, whereas the DNA furnished D and trimming. The repertoire has over 55,000 clones, roughly 85% of them found once; the top ten carry about 38%. This clone came up once. Specimen: peripheral blood. The receptor comes from a human donor in a cohort sampled during active COVID-19. V and J are TRBV20-1 and TRBJ2-7; unclear D gene. The CDR3 loop reads CSAIKRYEQYF. CDR3 nucleotide sequence: TGCAGTGCTATTAAGAGGTACGAGCAGTACTTC.